This T cell receptor (beta chain) came from a study of control samples from healthy donors and cancer patients. This CDR3 region has 15 residues. Germline V gene sequence: CDR1 SGHNT, CDR2 YYREEE (reference sequence). Trimming removed 4 bases at V and 0 bases at J, with 14 bases between. Using immunoSEQ multiplex PCR, the repertoire was profiled, and TCRdb retains in-frame clones only, with some absent. The top ten clones hold under 9% of a sample with 110,000 to 150,000 clones, 91% of them seen once. The sequence was obtained from a man aged 18-30 years in good health. The V gene is TRBV5-4, the J gene TRBJ2-7; D is perhaps TRBD1 (6 bases). Sequencing used blood. The CDR3 here is CASSHAGESSYEQYF. The DNA for the CDR3 is TGTGCCAGCAGCCACGCAGGGGAGAGCTCCTACGAGCAGTACTTC.